These T cell receptor beta chains were read from a single sample in a study of CXCR3-negative and CXCR3-positive naive CD8 T cells. From its re-call of the 5' RACE reads, TCRdb lists each CDR3 protein once, without DNA. The repertoire table contains approximately 65,000 distinct CDR3 sequences. The source material was naive CXCR3+ CD8+ T cells from blood. Receptor source: a human donor in good health. Some clones in this sample may be carry-over from other donors' samples. CDR3s include the opening cysteine and the closing phenylalanine or tryptophan.

TRBJ2-7,TRBV7-9,CASRSRAVSEGLGLGEQYF
TRBJ2-1,TRBV6-4,CASSDGTGDYNEQFF
TRBJ2-1,TRBV5-1,CASSLEGFSSYNEQFF
TRBJ2-7,TRBV28,CASSSALTVSYEQYF
TRBJ2-7,TRBV19,CASSIGTSGEQYF
TRBJ2-7,TRBV4-2,CASSQGGLEQYF
TRBJ1-1,TRBV19,CASSMATRGLGEAFF
TRBJ2-1,TRBV7-2,CASSLGGGVDEQFF
TRBJ2-5,TRBV12-3/TRBV12-4,CASSPNDQETQYF
TRBJ2-1,TRBV14,CASSRLIGAYNEQFF
TRBJ2-7,TRBV5-5,CASSSTGVPYEQYF
TRBJ2-1,TRBV5-5,CASASGGNYNEQFF
TRBJ2-7,TRBV6-2/TRBV6-3,CASRSPGQGYEQYF
TRBJ2-3,TRBV24-1,CATSEGSDSGLDTQYF
TRBJ1-1,TRBV7-8,CASSLVGGGSTEAFF
TRBJ2-1,TRBV2,CASSDADRAYNEQFF
TRBJ2-3,TRBV27,CASRGPAGGSTDTQYF
TRBJ2-1,TRBV6-5,CASSPSMGRTSYNEQFF
TRBJ1-1,TRBV29-1,CSVEFREDEAFF
TRBJ2-1,TRBV9,CASSVDPQEQFF
TRBJ2-3,TRBV29-1,CSVGDRGRTDTQYF
TRBJ2-5,TRBV3-1,CASSQDQQSQETQYF
TRBJ2-1,TRBV20-1,CSALTGDEQFF
TRBJ2-7,TRBV29-1,CSVAEGNGEQYF
TRBJ2-1,TRBV29-1,CSVGLLAGGSSYNEQFF
TRBJ2-1,TRBV7-9,CASSLAGLAGGSYNEQFF
TRBJ1-6,TRBV7-9,CASSETGGNSPLHF
TRBJ2-3,TRBV12-3/TRBV12-4,CASSLSWEGPDTQYF
TRBJ2-3,TRBV9,CASSVELRVADTQYF
TRBJ2-7,TRBV29-1,CSVEDLGKSEQYF
TRBJ2-7,TRBV27,CASSLTGSSSYEQYF
TRBJ2-1,TRBV4-3,CASSQEGGEQFF
TRBJ2-5,TRBV5-1,CASPTSARETQYF
TRBJ2-7,TRBV3-1,CASSQDEPGFLTYEQYF
TRBJ2-5,TRBV28,CASSLRTQETTQYF
TRBJ2-2,TRBV27,CASNARGGELFF
TRBJ2-7,TRBV4-3,CASSQDRQELTYEQYF
TRBJ2-7,TRBV29-1,CSVEFGAYEQYF
TRBJ2-1,TRBV4-3,CASSQDAQYNEQFF
TRBJ2-7,TRBV9,CASSASDRVVTYEQYF
TRBJ2-7,TRBV12-3/TRBV12-4,CASSFKGPNYEQYF
TRBJ2-6,TRBV5-1,CASGFTGGSGANVLTF
TRBJ2-5,TRBV7-9,CASSPPGAETQYF
TRBJ2-7,TRBV11-1,CASSLAESVEQYF
TRBJ2-7,TRBV27,CASTGRGSAEQYF
TRBJ2-7,TRBV28,CASRTTGGSRYEQYF
TRBJ2-7,TRBV15,CATSRDWGVGSWEQYF